This T cell receptor (beta chain) was sequenced in a study of blood T cell repertoires in COVID-19. Across the study: Sites across the United States, Italy and Spain contributed samples from acute and convalescent COVID-19.

In the authors' workflow: It was from reference gene primer amplification that nucleated cell counts were estimated. This table comes from immunoSEQ multiplex PCR, and its TCRdb copy is limited to in-frame clones, with some not included. The DNA gave D and trimming, while V, J and clone size come from that table. Of a few hundred thousand clones listed, around 88% are singletons. The sample was peripheral blood. The TCR originated in a woman under 40 who had recovered from COVID-19.

The CDR3 sequence is CASSFEGISNQPQHF. The CDR3, as DNA: TGTGCCAGTAGTTTCGAGGGTATCAGCAATCAGCCCCAGCATTTT. This chain links TRBV19 with TRBJ1-5, with no clear D. V lost 5 bases, J lost 1 base, and 12 bases lay in between. CDR1 LNHDA and CDR2 SQIVND come from the germline V gene (reference sequence). CDR3 length: 15 amino acids.